This is a list of T cell receptor beta chains from one sample in a study of blood T cell repertoires in COVID-19. Repertoires were generated with immunoSEQ multiplex PCR, while TCRdb's copy carries only in-frame clones and drops some. The repertoire includes 110,000 or so clones, approximately 81% of them detected once, and under 2% sits in the top ten. Material for sequencing was peripheral blood. The receptors originated from a man in his fifties with acute or convalescent COVID-19. The CDR3 runs from the conserved cysteine through the conserved F or W. The D gene is left open where the match is weak. The listing skips clone size in some rows; elsewhere it reads once, few, many or a size class.

d_gene	abundance	v_gene	j_gene	CDR3aa	CDR3nt
NA	once	TRBV5-1	TRBJ1-2	CASSPDSTVNYGYTF	TGCGCCAGCAGCCCCGACAGTACGGTTAACTATGGCTACACCTTC
NA	NA	TRBV3-1/TRBV3-2	TRBJ1-1	CASSRTMNTEAFF	TGTGCCAGCAGCAGGACTATGAACACTGAAGCTTTCTTT
NA	once	TRBV27	TRBJ1-1	CASSFYRTENTEAFF	TGTGCCAGCAGTTTCTACAGGACAGAAAACACTGAAGCTTTCTTT
TRBD2	NA	TRBV3-1/TRBV3-2	TRBJ2-3	CASSQAGGGTDTQYF	TGTGCCAGCAGCCAGGCGGGGGGCGGGACAGATACGCAGTATTTT
NA	NA	TRBV21-1	TRBJ2-5	CASSKWSGGGGEKTQYF	TGTGCCAGCAGCAAATGGTCGGGAGGAGGGGGTGAAAAGACCCAGTACTTC
NA	NA	TRBV7-6	TRBJ2-7	CASSPRVYLGEQYF	TGTGCCAGCAGCCCTCGGGTCTACTTGGGCGAGCAGTACTTC
TRBD1	NA	TRBV5-1	TRBJ1-2	CASSSGLQGVYGYTF	TGCGCCAGCAGCTCCGGACTACAGGGGGTTTATGGCTACACCTTC
NA	NA	TRBV2	TRBJ1-2	CASNPAKGVGGYTF	TGTGCCAGCAACCCTGCCAAGGGGGTGGGGGGCTACACCTTC
NA	NA	TRBV19	TRBJ1-5	CASSPPGVGNQPQHF	TGTGCCAGTAGTCCTCCAGGGGTTGGCAATCAGCCCCAGCATTTT
NA	few	TRBV29-1	TRBJ1-2	CSAGSQAYGYTF	TGCAGCGCTGGGTCTCAGGCCTATGGCTACACCTTC
NA	NA	TRBV6-1	TRBJ1-1	CASSTGIGTEAFF	TGTGCCAGCAGTACAGGGATCGGAACTGAAGCTTTCTTT
NA	NA	TRBV6-5	TRBJ1-1	CASSLNPGTEAFF	TGTGCCAGCAGTCTTAACCCGGGCACTGAAGCTTTCTTT
NA	NA	TRBV9	TRBJ1-2	CASSPLSGSGYTF	TGTGCCAGCAGCCCCCTCTCGGGGTCTGGCTACACCTTC
TRBD1	NA	TRBV5-8	TRBJ1-5	CASSPRGQGNQPQHF	TGTGCCAGCAGCCCCCGAGGACAGGGTAATCAGCCCCAGCATTTT
TRBD2	NA	TRBV6-5	TRBJ2-7	CASTKLAGGYEQYF	TGTGCCAGCACTAAACTAGCGGGGGGTTACGAGCAGTACTTC
TRBD2	NA	TRBV18	TRBJ2-2	CASSPITSGSTGELFF	TGTGCCAGCTCACCGATCACTAGCGGCAGCACCGGGGAGCTGTTTTTT
NA	NA	TRBV2	TRBJ1-1	CATNPAPQGTEAFF	TGTGCCACCAATCCTGCCCCCCAGGGCACTGAAGCTTTCTTT
NA	NA	TRBV2	TRBJ2-1	CASSVLLRPRRTVEQFF	TGTGCCAGCAGTGTCCTATTACGCCCCCGTCGGACAGTTGAGCAGTTCTTC
NA	NA	TRBV2	TRBJ2-5	CASRSTGTQYF	TGTGCCAGCAGATCAACAGGGACCCAGTACTTC